Each of the 21 T cell receptor beta chains below was sequenced from the same sample in a study of CD8 T cells in ankylosing spondylitis. One entry per CDR3 protein results from TCRdb running MiXCR on the 5' RACE reads. The repertoire has 250,000 to 350,000 distinct CDR3 sequences, around 19% of them found once; the top ten carry 7.8%. The sample comprised blood, either unsorted or a sorted T cell fraction (not recorded which). The receptors come from a male donor with ankylosing spondylitis or in good health (not recorded which).

This clonotype has just a few counts. The chain couples TRBV24-1 to TRBJ2-2; no reliable D call. Germline CDR1 reads KGHDR; CDR2 reads SFDVKD. The CDR3 runs 13 residues. With 3 bases removed from V and 8 bases from J, the gap between germline ends came to 9 bases. The CDR3 nucleotides are TGTGCCACCAGTGATCGGGTCCGGGGGGAGCTGTTTTTT. Its protein product is CATSDRVRGELFF.

This clonotype appeared many times. J is TRBJ1-1 and V is TRBV5-1; D is ambiguous. V lost 0 bases, J lost 0 bases, and 12 bases lay in between. The CDR3 has 16 amino acids. Germline-derived CDR1 and CDR2 are SGHRS and YFSETQ. Here the CDR3 reads CASSLGDGRMNTEAFF. CDR3 in DNA: TGCGCCAGCAGCTTGGGAGACGGGAGGATGAACACTGAAGCTTTCTTT.

This clonotype was detected a few times. This sequence joins TRBV12-3 or TRBV12-4 and TRBJ1-1, with 7 positions matching TRBD1. The trim removed 5 bases at V and 8 bases at J, leaving 20 bases unmatched. This CDR3 region has 17 residues. The CDR3 here is CASSAQTGEVLFREAFF. CDR3 bases: TGTGCCAGCAGTGCACAAACAGGGGAGGTGTTGTTCCGGGAAGCTTTCTTT.

The J gene is TRBJ2-1, the V gene TRBV12-3 or TRBV12-4; TRBD1 matches 11 bases. The CDR3 consists of 15 residues. Germline trimming cut 6 bases from V and 3 bases from J; bases unmatched to any gene: 4. Here the CDR3 reads CASRSGTGGYNEQFF. CDR3 sequence (DNA): TGTGCCAGCAGGTCCGGGACAGGGGGCTACAATGAGCAGTTCTTC.

This clonotype was seen at least ten times. The V and J genes are TRBV6-1 and TRBJ1-5, with D possibly being TRBD1 (5 bases). V was shortened by 5 bases and J by 0 bases, with 14 bases between the two germline ends. The CDR3 covers 16 residues. The germline CDR1 and CDR2 sequences are MNHNS and SASEGT. The CDR3, as DNA: TGTGCCAGCAGTCCCCACAGGATGGATAGCAATCAGCCCCAGCATTTT. This sequence encodes CASSPHRMDSNQPQHF.

In its sample, this clonotype was seen many times. The rearrangement uses TRBV29-1 and TRBJ2-1; D is perhaps TRBD1 (5 bases). The CDR3 contains 12 residues. V lost 4 bases, J lost 3 bases, and 7 bases lay in between. Germline CDR1 is SQVTM and CDR2 is ANQGSEA. The CDR3 loop is CSVVTGYNEQFF. CDR3 bases: TGCAGCGTTGTAACAGGCTACAATGAGCAGTTCTTC.

This clonotype was counted ten times or more. V and J are TRBV5-6 and TRBJ2-2; 7 nucleotides match TRBD1. CDR1 SGHDT and CDR2 YYEEEE come from the germline V gene. J lost 5 bases, V lost 3 bases, and 13 bases had no gene match. The CDR3 covers 17 residues. CDR3 sequence: CASSCLGDRECTGELFF. The CDR3 coding sequence is TGTGCCAGCAGCTGCCTGGGCGACAGGGAATGTACCGGGGAGCTGTTTTTT.

The V gene is TRBV30, the J gene TRBJ2-3, with D tentatively TRBD1 or TRBD2 (5 bases each). The ends were cut back, 3 bases at V and 7 bases at J, with 20 bases in the middle. The V gene's germline CDR1 is GTSNPN and CDR2 SVGIG (reference sequence). This CDR3 is 15 amino acids long. Here the CDR3 reads CAWSSGPGRGYTQYF. CDR3 DNA: TGTGCCTGGAGCTCGGGCCCGGGAAGGGGATATACGCAGTATTTT.

The chain joins TRBV5-1 to TRBJ2-1; D gene unclear. The CDR3 is 13 amino acids. Germline V gene data show CDR1 as SGHRS and CDR2 as YFSETQ. V gave up 0 bases and J gave up 7 bases, with 8 bases separating them. The DNA of the CDR3 is TGCGCCAGCAGCTTGGAATCAACGAATGAGCAGTTCTTC. Translation gives CASSLESTNEQFF.

This clonotype was observed at least ten times. This chain joins TRBV5-1 and TRBJ2-7, with 7 bases aligning to TRBD1. There are 15 residues in the CDR3. The germline V gene encodes CDR1 SGHRS and CDR2 YFSETQ. Unmatched junction bases numbered 11, after V lost 5 bases and J lost 3 bases. The CDR3 DNA follows: TGCGCCAGCAGTATCGACAGGGACGCGGGCTACGAGCAGTACGTC. It is translated as CASSIDRDAGYEQYV.

The chain employs TRBV20-1 and TRBJ2-7, with D perhaps matching TRBD1 or TRBD2 (5 bases each). The germline V gene has CDR1 DFQATT and CDR2 SNEGSKA (reference sequence). V gave up 5 bases and J gave up 0 bases, with 17 bases separating them. This CDR3 contains 15 residues. Here the CDR3 reads CSARPPGRSSYEQYV. CDR3 DNA sequence: TGCAGTGCTCGCCCCCCGGGACGGAGCTCCTACGAGCAGTACGTC.

With regard to this clonotype: A much larger clone differs from this one at a single base, so this may be a read error. This chain links TRBV5-1 with TRBJ2-1; D call uncertain. Trimming left V 3 bases short and J 0 bases short, with 7 bases between. The CDR3 runs 14 residues. From germline, CDR1 is SGHRS and CDR2 YFSETQ. CDR3 DNA sequence: TGCGCCAGCAGCTCGTCTAACTCCTACAATGAGCAGTTCTTC. This sequence encodes CASSSSNSYNEQFF.

The chain couples TRBV12-3 or TRBV12-4 to TRBJ1-1; TRBD1 matches at 10 bases. The CDR3 sequence is 17 residues long. The V and J ends lost 6 bases and 5 bases, in that order; junction bases with no gene match: 15. The chain's CDR3 is CASSQVPGQGRETEAFF. In DNA form, the CDR3 reads TGTGCCAGCAGCCAGGTCCCGGGACAGGGGCGGGAGACTGAAGCTTTCTTT.

The chain joins TRBV4-1 to TRBJ2-2, with D perhaps TRBD1 (6 bases). Germline loops: CDR1 MGHRA, CDR2 YSYEKL. The germline V and J ends were trimmed by 5 bases and 5 bases, with 12 bases remaining between them. This CDR3 contains 14 residues. CDR3 protein: CASSEPQGTGELFF. In DNA, the CDR3 is TGCGCCAGCAGCGAACCCCAGGGGACCGGGGAGCTGTTTTTT.

Many counts were recorded for this clonotype. The V gene is TRBV4-1, the J gene TRBJ1-1; D is unresolved. There are 12 residues in the CDR3. CDR1 is MGHRA and CDR2 is YSYEKL in the germline V gene. V was shortened by 5 bases and J by 5 bases, with 9 bases between the two germline ends. In DNA form, the CDR3 reads TGCGCCAGCAGCGCGACGGGGACTGAAGCTTTCTTT. It encodes CASSATGTEAFF.

The chain links TRBV18 to TRBJ1-1; weak D call: TRBD1 (5 bases). CDR3 length equals 13 residues. V gave up 9 bases and J gave up 1 base, with 12 bases separating them. CDR1 KGHSH and CDR2 LQKENI come from the germline V gene. The CDR3 sequence is CASHGGSNTEAFF. CDR3 nucleotide sequence: TGTGCCAGTCACGGGGGGTCGAACACTGAAGCTTTCTTT.

The sample holds a few counts of this clonotype. The chain uses TRBV9 and TRBJ2-3, with D possibly TRBD2 on 6 matching bases. The CDR3 is made up of 15 amino acids. CDR1 SGDLS and CDR2 YYNGEE come from the germline V gene. V lost 0 bases to trimming and J lost 1 base, with 9 bases between them. The CDR3 here is CASSVDQRGTDTQYF. The CDR3 DNA sequence: TGTGCCAGCAGCGTAGACCAGCGGGGCACAGATACGCAGTATTTT.

This clonotype was counted a few times. This chain joins TRBV7-3 and TRBJ2-3; unclear D gene. The CDR3 covers 14 residues. Germline V lookup: CDR1 SGHTA, CDR2 FQGTGA. Trimming shortened V by 2 bases and J by 4 bases, and 10 bases separated the two germline ends. DNA for the CDR3: TGTGCCAGCAGCTTAGGGCAGCATTCAGATACGCAGTATTTT. Translation gives CASSLGQHSDTQYF.

This clonotype was observed many times. J is TRBJ1-2 and V is TRBV20-1, with TRBD1 matching over 9 bases. V dropped 0 bases and J dropped 0; count of bases not matched to a gene: 5. Germline V gene lookup returns CDR1 DFQATT and CDR2 SNEGSKA (reference sequence). The CDR3 totals 16 residues. The CDR3 here is CSARELTGGSNYGYTF. CDR3 sequence (DNA): TGCAGTGCTAGAGAACTCACAGGGGGCTCTAACTATGGCTACACCTTC.

This clonotype was seen repeatedly, ten times or more. The rearrangement joins TRBV10-3 to TRBJ1-1, with 10 bases aligning to TRBD1. The V gene's germline CDR1 is ENHRY and CDR2 SYGVKD. This CDR3 comprises 15 residues. V lost 9 bases to trimming and J lost 2 bases; unmatched junction nucleotides: 9. The DNA for the CDR3 is TGTGCCATTTCCTCAGGACAGGGGGAAAACACTGAAGCTTTCTTT. It translates to CAISSGQGENTEAFF.

This clonotype was seen many times. The chain carries TRBV5-6 and TRBJ2-7; D is perhaps TRBD1 or TRBD2 (5 bases each). With 1 base removed from V and 0 bases from J, the gap between germline ends came to 8 bases. CDR1 SGHDT and CDR2 YYEEEE come from the germline V gene. The length of the CDR3 is 14 residues. The CDR3 spells CASSLSGTSYEQYV. The CDR3 bases are TGTGCCAGCAGCTTGTCAGGGACCTCCTACGAGCAGTACGTC.